The entry that follows covers one T cell receptor beta chain sequence. These data come from a study of identical twins. After template switching added a universal primer site, the resulting cDNA carried unique molecular identifiers. TCRdb redid the calling of the 5' RACE reads with MiXCR, one entry per CDR3 protein. The table lists roughly 720,000 distinct CDR3 sequences, over 15% of them singletons. Germline CDR1 SEHNR, CDR2 FQNEAQ (reference sequence). CDR3 size: 13 residues. V lost 7 bases to trimming and J lost 4 bases, with 14 bases between them. The sample was also linked to a second study, of T cells expressing NK-cell markers.

This sequence originates from a woman younger than 30 in good health. The sample consisted of PBMCs. This rearrangement joins TRBV7-9 to TRBJ2-7, with D hard to call. CDR3 sequence: CASTSAGRYEQYF. CDR3 sequence (DNA): TGTGCCAGCACCTCTGCTGGGCGTTACGAGCAGTACTTC.